This TCR beta chain originates from a study of T cell changes during pregnancy in multiple sclerosis. This clone has just one count. Using immunoSEQ multiplex PCR, the repertoire was profiled, and TCRdb retains in-frame clones only, with some absent. The sample yields about 26,000 clones, 89% seen once. This CDR3 region has 13 residues. The ends lost 2 bases at V and 8 bases at J; junction bases unmatched: 5. Per the germline V gene, CDR1 is MRHNA and CDR2 is SNTAGT. Source: CD8+ T cells from peripheral blood mononuclear cells, taken in the second trimester of pregnancy. This clonotype originated in a female donor with multiple sclerosis, enrolled in a pregnancy study. V and J are TRBV6-4 and TRBJ1-2, with 7 bases aligning to TRBD1. The CDR3 nucleotides are TGTGCCAGCAGTGACACCACAGGGGACGGCTACACCTTC. It yields the protein CASSDTTGDGYTF.